Below are 11 T cell receptor beta chains sequenced from a single sample in a study of blood T cell repertoires in COVID-19. Clones were read by immunoSEQ multiplex PCR, and TCRdb kept only the in-frame ones, dropping some. The table includes 200,000 to 250,000 clones, roughly 80% detected once. Sequenced material: peripheral blood. Receptors originate from an elderly woman with active or convalescent COVID-19.

This chain joins TRBV18 and TRBJ2-3, with 10 bases identical to TRBD1. Trimming at V came to 3 bases and at J to 1 base, leaving 7 bases not matched to a gene. Per germline, CDR1 KGHSH and CDR2 LQKENI. The CDR3 extends over 17 amino acids. The CDR3 sequence is CASSPLVGTGGTDTQYF. CDR3 sequence (DNA): TGTGCCAGCTCACCTCTAGTCGGGACAGGGGGCACAGATACGCAGTATTTT.

J is TRBJ2-5 and V is TRBV4-2, with 11 bases lining up with TRBD2. Germline CDR1 LGHNA, CDR2 YNFKEQ. There are 17 residues in the CDR3. Trimming took 0 bases from V and 5 from J; bases not matched to a gene: 8. CDR3 nucleotides: TGTGCCAGCAGCCAAGACGGTAGCGGGGGGGCCCGGGAGACCCAGTACTTC. Protein sequence: CASSQDGSGGARETQYF.

This sequence joins TRBV11-2 and TRBJ1-1; a weak D match, TRBD1 (6 bases). CDR1 and CDR2 from the germline V gene are SGHAT and FQNNGV. This CDR3 region has 15 residues. Trimming shortened V by 5 bases and J by 1 base, and 14 bases separated the two germline ends. The CDR3 here is CASSAYREQNTEAFF. Written as DNA, the CDR3 is TGTGCCAGCAGCGCATACAGGGAGCAGAACACTGAAGCTTTCTTT.

The chain joins TRBV11-3 to TRBJ2-3; D call uncertain. CDR3 size: 13 residues. With 5 bases removed from V and 3 bases from J, the gap between germline ends came to 9 bases. In germline, CDR1 is SGHNT, CDR2 YENEEA. The CDR3 is CASSRHRTDTQYF. CDR3 coding DNA: TGTGCCAGCAGCCGACACCGAACAGATACGCAGTATTTT. Variable domain in full (rest from reference TRBV11-3 and TRBJ2-3): EAGVVQSPRYKIIEKKQPVAFWCNPISGHNTLYWYLQNLGQGPELLIRYENEEAVDDSQLPKDRFSAERLKGVDSTLKIQPAELGDSAVYLCASSRHRTDTQYFGPGTRLTVL.

This clone was observed once. J is TRBJ2-1 and V is TRBV24-1; the match to TRBD2 covers 10 bases. There are 16 residues in the CDR3. Looked up from germline, CDR1 is KGHDR and CDR2 is SFDVKD. The J segment lost 3 bases and the V segment lost 3 bases, leaving 4 bases of the junction unmatched. DNA for the CDR3: TGTGCCACCAGTGATAGCGCTAGCGGGAGCTACAATGAGCAGTTCTTC. This gives the protein CATSDSASGSYNEQFF.

The rearrangement joins TRBV6-2 or TRBV6-3 to TRBJ2-1, with D perhaps TRBD2 (6 bases). Trimming stripped 6 bases from V and 8 bases from J, with 26 bases between. The CDR3 runs to 17 residues. Germline V gives CDR1 MNHEY, CDR2 SVGEGT. The CDR3 DNA sequence: TGTGCCAGCAGCCCCTCGGGTCGGTTTGGGTGGGGGGATGAGCAGTTCTTC. It specifies CASSPSGRFGWGDEQFF.

The chain carries TRBV6-2 or TRBV6-3 and TRBJ1-1, with D unresolved. Germline CDR1 and CDR2: MNHEY and SVGEGT. The ends were cut back, 6 bases at V and 3 bases at J, with 11 bases in the middle. The CDR3 length is 13 residues. CDR3 sequence reads: CASSPAGYTEAFF. The CDR3 region has the DNA TGTGCCAGCAGCCCCGCCGGGTACACTGAAGCTTTCTTT.

V and J are TRBV9 and TRBJ2-1; 12 nucleotides agree with TRBD2. Germline V gene data show CDR1 as SGDLS and CDR2 as YYNGEE. The J segment lost 6 bases and the V segment lost 4 bases, leaving 8 bases of the junction unmatched. The CDR3 is made up of 16 amino acids. CDR3 sequence: CASSQAWTSGANEQFF. In nucleotides, the CDR3 is TGTGCCAGCAGCCAAGCGTGGACTAGCGGGGCCAATGAGCAGTTCTTC.

The chain carries TRBV24-1 and TRBJ1-4; 11 nucleotides agree with TRBD1. CDR1 is KGHDR, CDR2 SFDVKD, per germline. With 8 bases clipped from V and 0 bases from J, the junction kept 16 bases outside the gene matches. The CDR3 sequence is 20 residues long. The CDR3 spells CATKENTGGTGGATNEKLFF. DNA of the CDR3: TGTGCCACCAAAGAAAATACTGGCGGGACAGGGGGGGCAACTAATGAAAAACTGTTTTTT.

This clone was detected only a few times. The CDR3 loop is CASSPLGGAGYGYTF. The CDR3 bases are TGCGCCAGCAGCCCGTTGGGGGGGGCTGGCTATGGCTACACCTTC. The V and J genes are TRBV4-1 and TRBJ1-2, with a tentative D call TRBD1 (6 bases). The germline V and J ends were trimmed by 4 bases and 4 bases, with 16 bases remaining between them. The CDR3 totals 15 residues. Germline CDR1 reads MGHRA; CDR2 reads YSYEKL.

The CDR3 nucleotides are TGCAGCGTTACCGGGACTGGAAGGGAGCAGTTCTTC. Its translation: CSVTGTGREQFF. The chain combines TRBV29-1 with TRBJ2-1; maybe TRBD2 (6 bases). V shed 5 bases and J shed 10 bases, with 15 bases lying between them. The CDR3 is made up of 12 amino acids. Germline CDR1 SQVTM, CDR2 ANQGSEA.